This is a list of T cell receptor beta chains from one sample in a study of T cell changes during pregnancy in multiple sclerosis. Profiled with immunoSEQ multiplex PCR; TCRdb holds only in-frame clones, not every one. The data show fewer than 55,000 clones, about 92% seen once. Source material: peripheral blood. These receptors were taken from a female donor with multiple sclerosis, enrolled in a pregnancy study. The CDR3 runs from the conserved cysteine through the conserved F or W. Fields, in order: CDR3 DNA, CDR3 protein, V gene, D gene, clone size, J gene. D genes are given only for firm matches. Clone size appears in some rows only: once, few, many, or a class for an expanded clone.

TGTGCCAGCAGTTACCGGACAGGCAGCTCCTACGAGCAGTACTTC	CASSYRTGSSYEQYF	TRBV6-5	TRBD1	.	TRBJ2-7
TGTGCCAGCAGCTTGGGCGGCGGCAGTAATGAAAAACTGTTTTTT	CASSLGGGSNEKLFF	TRBV5-4	.	.	TRBJ1-4
TGTGCCAGCAGCCTAAAAGAGACTGGACGGGTCGCAGATACGCAGTATTTT	CASSLKETGRVADTQYF	TRBV7-9	.	.	TRBJ2-3
TGCGCCAGCAGCCAAGATGGGGCAGGCGGGGGCTACACCTTC	CASSQDGAGGGYTF	TRBV4-3	.	.	TRBJ1-2
TGCGCCAGCAGCTCCGGGGGACAGGCTTTAGCGGGAGGGCTCTACAATGAGCAGTTCTTC	CASSSGGQALAGGLYNEQFF	TRBV4-1	TRBD2	.	TRBJ2-1
TGCAGCGTCGCGGGGACACGGGGCGAGGAAGCTTTCTTT	CSVAGTRGEEAFF	TRBV29-1	.	.	TRBJ1-1
TGCGCCAGCAGCTCGGGACTAGCTGGGGGGGAGACCCAGTACTTC	CASSSGLAGGETQYF	TRBV5-1	TRBD2	.	TRBJ2-5
TGTGCCAGCAGCCACCAAAGGACAGGCCCGTCCTATGGCTACACCTTC	CASSHQRTGPSYGYTF	TRBV7-2	TRBD1	.	TRBJ1-2
TGTGCCAGCAGCCGCGACAGGGATGGAAATCAGCCCCAGCATTTT	CASSRDRDGNQPQHF	TRBV7-2	TRBD1	.	TRBJ1-5
TGTGCCAGTAGCCAACAGGGGGAGGTCGATGAGCAGTTCTTC	CASSQQGEVDEQFF	TRBV19	TRBD1	once	TRBJ2-1
TGTGCCAGCAGCCCGAAGGGGTTCACTAATGAAAAACTGTTTTTT	CASSPKGFTNEKLFF	TRBV25-1	.	.	TRBJ1-4
TGTGCCAGCAGTGAGGCAGCGGGGGCCCTCAAATTT	CASSEAAGALKF	TRBV2	TRBD2	.	TRBJ2-3
TGTGCCAGCAGCCCCCAAATATCAAGGGGGAGTAAGGACACCGGGGAGCTGTTTTTT	CASSPQISRGSKDTGELFF	TRBV28	.	.	TRBJ2-2
TGTGCCAGCTCACCACTAGGCTTGAGCTCCTACAATGAGCAGTTCTTC	CASSPLGLSSYNEQFF	TRBV18	.	.	TRBJ2-1
TGTGCCAGCAGCTCGACAGGGAGCACTGAAGCTTTCTTT	CASSSTGSTEAFF	TRBV11-2	TRBD1	.	TRBJ1-1
TGCGCCAGCAGCCAAGATCAACGCACAGATACGCAGTATTTT	CASSQDQRTDTQYF	TRBV4-3	.	.	TRBJ2-3
TGCGCCAGCAGACGGACAGGGGGCGGTAATCAGCCCCAGCATTTT	CASRRTGGGNQPQHF	TRBV4-1	TRBD1	.	TRBJ1-5
TGTGCCAGCAGAAAAGGGGAATTCCCCCCCTATGGCTACACCTTC	CASRKGEFPPYGYTF	TRBV21-1	.	.	TRBJ1-2
TGTGCCAGTAGTAACCGCGGCGGACCGACAGGAGATGGCTACACCTTC	CASSNRGGPTGDGYTF	TRBV19	.	.	TRBJ1-2
TGTGCCAGCAGTCCCCTTAGGAATAGGGCCGGGGAGCTGTTTTTT	CASSPLRNRAGELFF	TRBV6-6	.	.	TRBJ2-2
TGTGCCAGCTCCCCGTGGGATGGGGATACGCAGTATTTT	CASSPWDGDTQYF	TRBV18	.	.	TRBJ2-3
TGTGCCAGCTCACCAGAGAGTGAGCAGTTCTTC	CASSPESEQFF	TRBV18	.	.	TRBJ2-1
TGTGCCAGTAGTATAGAGGCGCGGTACAATGAGCAGTTCTTC	CASSIEARYNEQFF	TRBV19	.	once	TRBJ2-1
TGTGCCAGCAGTTCCCCCTTCTCTGGAAACACCATATATTTT	CASSSPFSGNTIYF	TRBV28	.	.	TRBJ1-3
TGTGCCAGCAGTAGAACAGGGTCCTATGGCTACACCTTC	CASSRTGSYGYTF	TRBV2	.	once	TRBJ1-2
TGTGCCTGGATCCACGCGGGAAGGTCCTACAATGAGCAGTTCTTC	CAWIHAGRSYNEQFF	TRBV30	.	.	TRBJ2-1
TGCAGTGCTAGCCGAACCCACGAGCAGTACTTC	CSASRTHEQYF	TRBV20-1	.	.	TRBJ2-7
TGTGCCAGCAGTATCGGGGAGGAAGAGACCCAGTACTTC	CASSIGEEETQYF	TRBV7-3	.	.	TRBJ2-5
TGTGCCAGCAAGGGTAGCGGGAGTCAGAATGAGCAGTTCTTC	CASKGSGSQNEQFF	TRBV6-4	TRBD2	.	TRBJ2-1
TGTGCCAGCAGTTCTGGATTAAAGGGCGAGCAGTACTTC	CASSSGLKGEQYF	TRBV6-5	.	.	TRBJ2-7
TGTGCCAGCAGTGATTTGCGTAGCGGGAGGGCCCTCAATGAGCAGTTCTTC	CASSDLRSGRALNEQFF	TRBV2	TRBD2	.	TRBJ2-1
TGTGCCAGCAGCAGGGTAGGCGAAAAACTGTTTTTT	CASSRVGEKLFF	TRBV5-7	.	.	TRBJ1-4
TGCGCCAGCAGCTTGAATCGAGTTACCGGGGAGCTGTTTTTT	CASSLNRVTGELFF	TRBV5-1	.	.	TRBJ2-2
TGTGCCAGCAGCTTACGGTCTTTACACAATGAGCAGTTCTTC	CASSLRSLHNEQFF	TRBV13	.	.	TRBJ2-1
TGTGCCAGCGGAGCGGGAGGGCGAAAAGATACGCAGTATTTT	CASGAGGRKDTQYF	TRBV27	TRBD2	once	TRBJ2-3
TGTGCCAGTAGCCGGGACCCCTCCTACAATGAGCAGTTCTTC	CASSRDPSYNEQFF	TRBV19	.	.	TRBJ2-1
TGTGCCAGCAGCTTCCCCGGGGCCCAGGGGGGCACTGAAGCTTTCTTT	CASSFPGAQGGTEAFF	TRBV5-4	TRBD1	once	TRBJ1-1
TGTGCCATCAGTGAGTCGTCAGGGGGCGAAGAGACCCAGTACTTC	CAISESSGGEETQYF	TRBV10-3	TRBD1	.	TRBJ2-5
TGTGCCAGCAGATCGACAGCCGGGGGCACAGATACGCAGTATTTT	CASRSTAGGTDTQYF	TRBV7-9	.	.	TRBJ2-3
TGTGCCAGCAGCTTTGCGGAGGGTGGGAACACTGAAGCTTTCTTT	CASSFAEGGNTEAFF	TRBV12-1	.	.	TRBJ1-1
TGTGCCAGCTCACAAGGAGGCCCTCAGCCCCAGCATTTT	CASSQGGPQPQHF	TRBV18	.	.	TRBJ1-5
TGTGCCAGCAGTGAACAGGGACCCATTAGCACAGATACGCAGTATTTT	CASSEQGPISTDTQYF	TRBV25-1	.	.	TRBJ2-3
TGTGCTAGTGGTTTGGTAAGCACAATTAGTGGCAATCAGCCCCAGCATTTT	CASGLVSTISGNQPQHF	TRBV12-5	.	.	TRBJ1-5
TGTGCCAGTAGGAGGGTGGTGAACACTGAAGCTTTCTTT	CASRRVVNTEAFF	TRBV19	.	.	TRBJ1-1
TGTGCCAGCAGTTTTGGGGGGTCCCAGTTCCCAGATACGCAGTATTTT	CASSFGGSQFPDTQYF	TRBV28	.	.	TRBJ2-3
TGTGCCAGCAGCTTAGCACTAGCGGGAGGGAATGAGCAGTTCTTC	CASSLALAGGNEQFF	TRBV11-2	TRBD2	.	TRBJ2-1
TGTGCCAGCAGCTTTGGCAGGGACACTGAAGCTTTCTTT	CASSFGRDTEAFF	TRBV7-6	.	.	TRBJ1-1
TGCAGCGTTGAAGAAGGGGTGGGACAGGTCGACTTC	CSVEEGVGQVDF	TRBV29-1	TRBD1	.	TRBJ2-7
TGCGCCAGCAGCCCGGGACTCATAAAATATGGCTACACCTTC	CASSPGLIKYGYTF	TRBV5-1	.	once	TRBJ1-2
TGTGCCAGCAGCTTAGGACTAGCGGGAGGTAGCGACGAGCAGTACTTC	CASSLGLAGGSDEQYF	TRBV11-3	TRBD2	.	TRBJ2-7
TGCGCCAGCAGCTCCTTGACAGGTGGGAACACTGAAGCTTTCTTT	CASSSLTGGNTEAFF	TRBV5-1	.	.	TRBJ1-1
TGTGCCAGCAGCCCCGGGGGGACAGCTGGAAACACCATATATTTT	CASSPGGTAGNTIYF	TRBV9	TRBD1	.	TRBJ1-3
TGTGCCAGCAGCCCGGGACAGGGGGTCTCCTACGAGCAGTACTTC	CASSPGQGVSYEQYF	TRBV11-3	TRBD1	.	TRBJ2-7